This is a list of T cell receptor beta chains from one sample in a study of cytotoxic CD8 clonotypes in ibrutinib-treated CLL. The assay was immunoSEQ multiplex PCR, and TCRdb's table has in-frame clones only and misses some. The table shows roughly 30,000 clones, with more than 75% occurring only once. This sample comprised PBMCs, obtained after 36 months of ibrutinib treatment. These receptors originate from a human donor with chronic lymphocytic leukemia. Each CDR3 is given without its conserved first and last residue. Where a row states a size, it is once, few, many or the class of an expanded clone; other rows omit it.

J	size	V	CDR3
TRBJ1-2	few	TRBV30	AWSFSTGALGGYT
TRBJ2-5	.	TRBV27	ASSLFQGAEETQY
TRBJ2-7	.	TRBV5-1	ASSLGTSGGHEQY
TRBJ2-1	.	TRBV7-9	ASSLVLAGAYNEQF
TRBJ2-1	.	TRBV5-1	ASSPDGGENEQF
TRBJ2-3	.	TRBV6-1	ASSTRTSSDTQY
TRBJ1-6	.	TRBV7-9	ASSLRVQGLDSPLH
TRBJ2-5	.	TRBV2	ASSEFGTSGETQY
TRBJ1-2	.	TRBV10-3	AISALQGVHYGYT
TRBJ2-2	.	TRBV19	ASRPTGTNTGELF
TRBJ2-7	.	TRBV18	ASSPPTTYEQY
TRBJ2-1	once	TRBV19	ASTDIYNEQF